The table lists the clone carrying this T cell receptor (beta chain) with many counts. Its antigen is currently unknown. These data originate in a study of response to subunit inactivated influenza vaccine. General study findings and limits: The authors suggested that few new T cells are recruited per seasonal influenza vaccination.

TCRdb re-called the RT-PCR reads through MiXCR, storing one row per CDR3 protein. Of more than 400,000 distinct CDR3 sequences listed, 7.2% were seen once; the top ten hold 10% to 15%. The CDR3 consists of 12 residues. Trimming left V 2 bases short and J 2 bases short, with 6 bases between. Looked up from germline, CDR1 is DFQATT and CDR2 is SNEGSKA (reference sequence). The sequencing used PBMCs from blood, collected less than 30 months after vaccination. This receptor was obtained from a man aged 50 to 69 who received an inactivated influenza vaccine. This chain connects TRBV20-1 to TRBJ1-1, with D uncertain. The CDR3 spells CSARPDNTEAFF. In nucleotides, the CDR3 is TGCAGTGCTAGACCTGACAACACTGAAGCTTTCTTT.